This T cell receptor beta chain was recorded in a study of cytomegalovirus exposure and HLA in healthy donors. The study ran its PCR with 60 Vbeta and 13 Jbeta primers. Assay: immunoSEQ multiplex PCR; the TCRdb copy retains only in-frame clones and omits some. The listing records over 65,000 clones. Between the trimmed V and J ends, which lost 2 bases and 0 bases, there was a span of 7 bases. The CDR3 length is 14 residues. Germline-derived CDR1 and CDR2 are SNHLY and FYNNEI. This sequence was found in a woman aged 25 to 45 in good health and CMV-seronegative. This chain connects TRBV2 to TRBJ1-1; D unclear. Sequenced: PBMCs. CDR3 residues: CASSENVVNTEAFF. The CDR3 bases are TGTGCCAGCAGTGAAAATGTAGTGAACACTGAAGCTTTCTTT.